One and the same sample provided the 5 T cell receptor beta chains below, sequenced in a study of regulatory T cells in long-lasting Graves disease. Building of the TCR beta libraries involved iRepertoire HTBI primers and Arm-PCR of CDR3 regions. One entry per CDR3 protein results from TCRdb running MiXCR on the multiplex PCR reads. The sample gives roughly 560,000 distinct CDR3 sequences, around 12% of which show up once; approximately 9% is in the top ten. Time point meaning: newly diagnosed GD, antithyroid drugs for less than 3 months. PBMCs provided the RNA from which the TCR library was made. This same sample was also part of a study on T cells in Graves' hyperthyroidism and ophthalmopathy.

The material was peripheral blood mononuclear cells (PBMCs), obtained at new diagnosis, from a patient treated with antithyroid drugs. All receptors come from a woman aged 25 to 45 with Graves disease.

This clonotype was seen many times. The chain couples TRBV11-2 to TRBJ2-7, with D possibly being TRBD2 (5 bases). The CDR3 runs 15 residues. CDR1 SGHAT and CDR2 FQNNGV come from the germline V gene. Between the trimmed V and J ends, which lost 1 base and 2 bases, there was a span of 12 bases. CDR3 nucleotide sequence: TGTGCCAGCAGCTTAGGCCCCGAGGGTCCCTACGAGCAGTACTTC. Translated: CASSLGPEGPYEQYF.

The genes are TRBV28 and TRBJ1-5; D is perhaps TRBD1 (5 bases). Germline V gene sequence: CDR1 MDHEN, CDR2 SYDVKM. This CDR3 comprises 15 residues. With 6 bases removed from V and 2 bases from J, the gap between germline ends came to 14 bases. Here the CDR3 DNA reads TGTGCCAGCAGCACTGGGGGGGATGGCAATCAGCCCCAGCATTTT. Its translation: CASSTGGDGNQPQHF.

This clonotype came up many times. The J gene is TRBJ2-3, the V gene TRBV19; D gene uncertain. The CDR3 totals 14 residues. V was trimmed by 10 bases and J by 0 bases, leaving 14 bases between them. CDR1 is LNHDA, CDR2 SQIVND, per germline (reference sequence). DNA of the CDR3: TGTGCCACCACCTCCGGGCCTAGCACAGATACGCAGTATTTT. Translation gives CATTSGPSTDTQYF.

This chain uses TRBV27 with TRBJ2-7; 7 nucleotides line up with TRBD1. This CDR3 is 15 amino acids long. With 1 base clipped from V and 0 bases from J, the junction kept 3 bases outside the gene matches. Germline V CDR1 and CDR2: MNHEY, SMNVEV (reference sequence). The CDR3 nucleotides are TGTGCCAGCAGTTTATTCGGACAGGCCTCCTACGAGCAGTACTTC. It is translated as CASSLFGQASYEQYF.

The table lists this clonotype with a few counts. V gene TRBV28 combines with J gene TRBJ1-1; the D is unclear. CDR3 length equals 14 residues. V lost 1 base to trimming and J lost 1 base, with 7 bases between them. Looked up from germline, CDR1 is MDHEN and CDR2 is SYDVKM. The CDR3 region has the DNA TGTGCCAGCAGTTTATCGTCGAGGAACACTGAAGCTTTCTTT. Translating it yields CASSLSSRNTEAFF.